This T cell receptor beta chain appears in the sequencing data of a study of glioma-infiltrating T cells. Using RNA template, CDR3s of TCR alpha and beta were amplified with iRepertoire arm-PCR. Using its own MiXCR run on the multiplex PCR reads, TCRdb lists one record per CDR3 protein. The sample lists around 90,000 distinct CDR3 sequences, approximately 42% occurring once. As for this clonotype: A much bigger clone sits one base away, suggesting this may be a read error.

Germline CDR1 reads SGHRS; CDR2 reads YFSETQ. The CDR3 sequence is 18 residues long. The V and J genes are TRBV5-1 and TRBJ2-1, with a possible D match to TRBD1 (6 bases). The sequenced sample consisted of glioma tissue, nonneoplastic brain tissue, or PBMCs (not recorded which). The source is a human donor with low-grade glioma or glioblastoma, undergoing nonglioma brain surgery, or in good health (not recorded which). Written as DNA, the CDR3 is TGCGCCAGCAGCTCGGACAGTTTAGGGCTAGGGTCCTACAATGTGCAGTTCTTC. Protein sequence: CASSSDSLGLGSYNVQFF.